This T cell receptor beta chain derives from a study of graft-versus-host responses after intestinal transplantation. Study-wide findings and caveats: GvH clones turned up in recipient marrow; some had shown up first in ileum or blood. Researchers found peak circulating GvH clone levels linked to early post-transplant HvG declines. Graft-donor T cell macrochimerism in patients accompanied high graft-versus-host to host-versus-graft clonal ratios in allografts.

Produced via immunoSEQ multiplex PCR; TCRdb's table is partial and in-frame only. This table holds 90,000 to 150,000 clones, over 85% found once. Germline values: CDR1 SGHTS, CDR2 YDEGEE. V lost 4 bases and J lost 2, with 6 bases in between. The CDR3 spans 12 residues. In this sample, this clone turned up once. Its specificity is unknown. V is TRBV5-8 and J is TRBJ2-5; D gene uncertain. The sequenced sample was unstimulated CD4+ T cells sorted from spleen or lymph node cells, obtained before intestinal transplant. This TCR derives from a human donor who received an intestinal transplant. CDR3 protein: CASSGNQETQYF. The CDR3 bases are TGTGCCAGCAGCGGTAATCAAGAGACCCAGTACTTC.